This T cell receptor beta chain was observed in a study of CD8 T cells in Susac syndrome. V lost 2 bases to trimming and J lost 6 bases; unmatched junction nucleotides: 7. The germline CDR1 and CDR2 sequences are LGHDT and YNNKEL (reference sequence). This CDR3 region has 16 residues. Sequencing of TCR beta covered CD8+ and CD4+ T cells obtained from blood. When the RNA was reverse transcribed, random hexamers were used with an input of about 0.5 to 1 ug. MiXCR was run by TCRdb on the immunoSEQ multiplex PCR reads, yielding one entry per CDR3 protein. This table has 120,000 to 150,000 distinct CDR3 sequences, approximately 95% appearing once.

The TCR sequence derives from a human donor with Susac syndrome. Sequenced material: CD4+ T cells from PBMCs. The chain combines TRBV3-1 with TRBJ2-1, with 10 nucleotides matching TRBD1. CDR3 bases: TGTGCCAGCAGCCAACACGGGACAGGGGAAATCAATGAGCAGTTCTTC. Its protein is CASSQHGTGEINEQFF.